One and the same sample provided the 17 T cell receptor beta chains below, sequenced in a study of early T cells in non-severe SARS-CoV-2 infection. MiXCR was run by TCRdb on the 5' RACE reads, yielding one entry per CDR3 protein. The repertoire includes more than 55,000 distinct CDR3 sequences, roughly 13% of them detected once, and 4% to 5% sits in the top ten. Sequencing was performed on whole blood. These receptors were taken from an adult who was a healthcare worker with PCR-confirmed SARS-CoV-2 infection or an uninfected control (not recorded which).

This clonotype was seen many times. The chain combines TRBV19 with TRBJ2-3; 8 nucleotides agree with TRBD2. This CDR3 comprises 18 residues. Germline CDR1 and CDR2: LNHDA and SQIVND (reference sequence). V lost 3 bases, J lost 4 bases, and 15 bases stayed unmatched. In DNA form, the CDR3 reads TGTGCCAGTAGTATCCCCTCCGGGGGGGTTGCGTTGGCAGATACGCAGTATTTT. It specifies CASSIPSGGVALADTQYF.

This clonotype was detected many times. This rearrangement joins TRBV7-2 to TRBJ1-2; D is ambiguous. The V and J ends lost 1 base and 4 bases respectively, with 25 bases between them. The CDR3 contains 19 residues. Germline V gene sequence: CDR1 SGHTA, CDR2 FQGNSA. In nucleotides, the CDR3 is TGTGCCAGCAGCTTAGGTCCAGTGGCCCGAGTGGTACTGGGCTATGGCTACACCTTC. Translating gives CASSLGPVARVVLGYGYTF.

The V and J genes are TRBV4-1 and TRBJ2-5; TRBD1 is a possible D gene (6 bases). Germline loops: CDR1 MGHRA, CDR2 YSYEKL. The CDR3 loop spans 15 amino acids. Deletions cut 3 bases from V and 4 bases from J, with 15 bases between. DNA of the CDR3: TGCGCCAGCAGCCAGATTCAGGGGATTGGAGAGACCCAGTACTTC. Translation: CASSQIQGIGETQYF.

Concerning this clonotype itself: This may stem from a read error, because a much larger clone lies one nucleotide away. This chain joins TRBV6-2 or TRBV6-3 and TRBJ2-3; D gene uncertain. The CDR3 runs to 12 residues. Trimming took off 4 bases at V and 4 bases at J, with 6 bases between the two ends. Germline V gene sequence: CDR1 MNHEY, CDR2 SVGEGT. The CDR3 DNA sequence: TGTGCCAGCAGTTTCTCGGCAGATACGCAGTATTTT. It encodes CASSFSADTQYF.

This clonotype has more than one count but fewer than ten. The J gene is TRBJ2-1, the V gene TRBV5-1; D unclear. The CDR3 is 15 amino acids. The ends were cut back, 2 bases at V and 2 bases at J, with 11 bases in the middle. Germline CDR1 SGHRS, CDR2 YFSETQ. CDR3 amino acids: CASSFTPGPYNEQFF. The CDR3 DNA reads as TGCGCCAGCAGCTTCACCCCGGGCCCCTACAATGAGCAGTTCTTC.

The chain links TRBV10-3 to TRBJ2-1; 8 bases line up with TRBD2. Germline V CDR1 and CDR2: ENHRY, SYGVKD. V lost 3 bases to trimming and J lost 9 bases; unmatched junction nucleotides: 7. The CDR3 totals 14 residues. The CDR3 nucleotides are TGTGCCATCAGTGACCGGGCGGGGGGAGGTGAGCAGTTCTTC. Translation: CAISDRAGGGEQFF.

This clonotype was seen many times. The rearrangement links TRBV7-8 to TRBJ1-1; the D is unclear. Germline V gene data show CDR1 as SGHVS and CDR2 as FQNEAQ. The CDR3 runs to 14 residues. V shed 3 bases and J shed 4 bases, with 12 bases lying between them. The CDR3, as DNA: TGTGCCAGCAGCTTTTCCCTGGCTACCACTGAAGCTTTCTTT. It yields the protein CASSFSLATTEAFF.

With respect to this clonotype: A much larger clone is a single base away; this may be a read error. V and J are TRBV18 and TRBJ2-7; D may be TRBD1 (6 bases). Germline-derived CDR1 and CDR2 are KGHSH and LQKENI. This CDR3 contains 14 residues. The CDR3 DNA reads as TGCGCCAGCTCACCGTTTACAGGGTTCGTCGAGGAGTACTTC. It codes for CASSPFTGFVEEYF.

This clonotype was seen just once. Given a much more abundant clone one base away, this may be a read error. The chain couples TRBV12-3 or TRBV12-4 to TRBJ2-1; TRBD1 matches 7 bases. This CDR3 has 14 residues. The CDR3 nucleotides read TGTGCCAGCAGTGCCCTGACAGGGAACAATGAGGAGTTCTTC. It translates to CASSALTGNNEEFF.

This clonotype was observed many times. The chain uses TRBV6-5 and TRBJ1-2; a weak D match, TRBD1 (5 bases). V lost 11 bases to trimming and J lost 8 bases, with 24 bases between them. The CDR3 loop spans 14 amino acids. Germline lookup yields CDR1 MNHEY and CDR2 SVGAGI. DNA of the CDR3: TGTGCCGTTGGGGAGGGGACCGGCCGCTTCGGCTACACCTTC. It codes for CAVGEGTGRFGYTF.

The V gene is TRBV5-1, the J gene TRBJ2-3; possibly TRBD2 for D (5 bases). Trimming left V 0 bases short and J 1 base short, with 6 bases between. Germline loops: CDR1 SGHRS, CDR2 YFSETQ. The CDR3 runs 14 residues. The chain's CDR3 is CASSLGSGTDTQYF. The CDR3 bases are TGCGCCAGCAGCTTGGGTAGCGGCACAGATACGCAGTATTTT. The full variable domain, in which reference TRBV5-1 and TRBJ2-3 provide the parts outside the CDR3, is KAGVTQTPRYLIKTRGQQVTLSCSPISGHRSVSWYQQTPGQGLQFLFEYFSETQRNKGNFPGRFSGRQFSNSRSEMNVSTLELGDSALYLCASSLGSGTDTQYFGPGTRLTVL.

This clonotype was seen repeatedly, ten times or more. The V and J genes are TRBV5-1 and TRBJ2-1; 8 positions agree with TRBD1. Germline CDR1 and CDR2: SGHRS and YFSETQ. The ends lost 4 bases at V and 0 bases at J; junction bases unmatched: 18. The CDR3 totals 20 residues. The CDR3 DNA sequence: TGCGCCAGCAGCCTTTTGGCCAGGGGGCTTAATCCAAGCTCCTACAATGAGCAGTTCTTC. It encodes CASSLLARGLNPSSYNEQFF.

This clonotype was counted many times. The chain couples TRBV29-1 to TRBJ1-4; D remains unclear. The V end was cut by 2 bases, the J end by 14 bases, with 12 bases between. Germline values: CDR1 SQVTM, CDR2 ANQGSEA. This CDR3 is built from 11 residues. CDR3 nucleotides: TGCAGCGTTGAACGCGGGAGGCGGCTGTTTTTT. Its translation is CSVERGRRLFF.

A remark on this clonotype: This may be a read error, as it is one base from a much larger clone. The V gene is TRBV6-2 or TRBV6-3, the J gene TRBJ1-5, with 8 bases fitting TRBD1. The ends lost 10 bases at V and 2 bases at J; junction bases unmatched: 7. Germline CDR1 and CDR2: MNHEY and SVGEGT. CDR3 size: 14 residues. The CDR3 loop reads CAIRSTGGNQPQHF. For the CDR3, the DNA is TGTGCCATCAGATCGACAGGGGGCAATCAGCCCCAGCATTTT.

The chain employs TRBV10-1 and TRBJ2-3; the D is unclear. The CDR3 contains 13 residues. Germline V gene sequence: CDR1 WNHNN, CDR2 SYGVQD (reference sequence). V lost 2 bases and J lost 3, with 6 bases in between. This CDR3 is CASSEPSTDTQYF. CDR3 nucleotide sequence: TGCGCCAGCAGTGAGCCATCAACAGATACGCAGTATTTT.

This rearrangement joins TRBV7-2 to TRBJ2-3; tentatively, D is TRBD1 or TRBD2 (5 bases each). The length of the CDR3 is 14 residues. Germline CDR1 and CDR2: SGHTA and FQGNSA. The germline V and J ends were trimmed by 6 bases and 9 bases, with 19 bases remaining between them. Here the CDR3 reads CASSSPRGAGTQYF. In nucleotides, the CDR3 is TGTGCCAGCAGTTCCCCGCGAGGGGCAGGCACGCAGTATTTT.

The J gene is TRBJ2-7, the V gene TRBV29-1; D not resolved. Per the germline V gene, CDR1 is SQVTM and CDR2 is ANQGSEA. This CDR3 spans 13 amino acids. V dropped 2 bases and J dropped 3 bases, with 11 bases sitting between them. The CDR3 nucleotides read TGCAGCGTTGAACGGCAGTTCGGCTACGAGCAGTACTTC. This gives the protein CSVERQFGYEQYF.